In this sample, the clone carrying this TCR beta chain turned up a few times. Amplification targeted TCR beta CDR3 regions from RNA transcripts. Initially, a first-round RT-PCR of the TCR CDR3 employed the HTBI primer set. TCRdb passed the multiplex PCR reads through MiXCR, listing each CDR3 protein once. The sample has fewer than 450,000 distinct CDR3 sequences, around 18% seen once. This entry belongs to a study of T cells in Graves' hyperthyroidism and ophthalmopathy. Germline V gives CDR1 LGHDT, CDR2 YNNKEL (reference sequence). The V end lost 3 bases, the J end lost 8 bases, and 4 bases lay between the germline ends. The CDR3 sequence is 11 residues long.

The receptor's source is a man between 18 and 29 years old with Graves' ophthalmopathy. The sequenced sample was blood. The chain has TRBV3-1 and TRBJ1-4, with D unclear. The CDR3 protein is CASSQTEKLFF. The CDR3 DNA sequence: TGTGCCAGCAGCCAGACAGAAAAACTGTTTTTT.